Shown below are 17 T cell receptor beta chains from a single sample sequenced in a study of beta chain features in type 1 diabetes (dated by TCRdb to the late 2010s). The protocol used for the library was the immunoSEQ multiplex PCR assay. All of the isolated RNA was reverse transcribed with the High Capacity cDNA Reverse Transcription Kit, so expressed TCRB transcripts were sequenced. In its TCRdb copy, this immuneACCESS table keeps in-frame sequences only and misses some clones. Where compared with another copy, unresolved V genes explain less than half of these, and the others have no known cause. The sample yields approximately 38,000 clones; approximately 60% were counted once. Of the sample, approximately 2% falls within the top ten clones. What was sequenced was Tregs from blood. In the paper's terms, the cell subset or site label means: regulatory CD4+ T cells. These receptors all stem from a woman aged 25 to 39 in good health.

The chain recombines TRBV5-4 with TRBJ2-6, with D possibly being TRBD1 (6 bases). This CDR3 is built from 16 residues. The V end lost 3 bases, the J end lost 0 bases, and 10 bases lay between the germline ends. Germline V lookup: CDR1 SGHNT, CDR2 YYREEE (reference sequence). For the CDR3, the DNA is TGTGCCAGCAGCTCAACAGGGAGCTCTGGGGCCAACGTCCTGACTTTC. Protein product: CASSSTGSSGANVLTF.

V usage is TRBV5-4 and J usage is TRBJ1-5; weak D call: TRBD1 (6 bases). Deletions cut 4 bases from V and 7 bases from J, with 15 bases between. CDR1 and CDR2 from the germline V gene are SGHNT and YYREEE (reference sequence). The CDR3 loop spans 14 amino acids. The CDR3 sequence: CASSQAPQGQPQHF. The CDR3 nucleotides read TGTGCCAGCAGCCAGGCCCCGCAGGGGCAGCCCCAGCATTTT.

The V call is TRBV6-1, the J call TRBJ2-3; 11 bases fit TRBD2. With 6 bases clipped from V and 6 bases from J, the junction kept 11 bases outside the gene matches. Germline V CDR1 and CDR2: MNHNS, SASEGT. CDR3 length: 16 residues. This chain's CDR3 is CASREPGLAATDTQYF. The CDR3 coding sequence is TGTGCCAGCAGAGAACCGGGACTAGCGGCAACCGATACGCAGTATTTT.

This clone came up a few times. The chain carries TRBV7-3 and TRBJ2-1; 11 bases are a match to TRBD1. The CDR3 covers 14 residues. Germline CDR1 SGHTA, CDR2 FQGTGA. V lost 3 bases to trimming and J lost 7 bases; unmatched junction nucleotides: 2. The CDR3: CASSLDRGRNEQFF. In DNA, the CDR3 is TGTGCCAGCAGCTTGGACAGGGGGCGAAATGAGCAGTTCTTC.

The genes are TRBV5-1 and TRBJ2-7, with a weak D call TRBD2 (6 bases). CDR1 and CDR2 from the germline V gene are SGHRS and YFSETQ. This CDR3 is built from 14 residues. V was shortened by 0 bases and J by 2 bases, with 9 bases between the two germline ends. CDR3 DNA sequence: TGCGCCAGCAGCTTGGATGGAGGGGCCTACGAGCAGTACTTC. Amino acids: CASSLDGGAYEQYF.

The J gene is TRBJ1-1, the V gene TRBV4-3; perhaps TRBD1 as D (6 bases). Germline V gene sequence: CDR1 LGHNA, CDR2 YSLEER. V was trimmed by 0 bases and J by 4 bases, leaving 18 bases between them. There are 17 residues in the CDR3. The DNA for the CDR3 is TGCGCCAGCAGCCAAGATGTGGGGGGGACATGGAGCACTGAAGCTTTCTTT. This sequence encodes CASSQDVGGTWSTEAFF.

The chain recombines TRBV5-4 with TRBJ2-2; maybe TRBD2 (6 bases). Germline CDR1 SGHNT, CDR2 YYREEE (reference sequence). Trimming stripped 5 bases from V and 4 bases from J, with 12 bases between. This CDR3 contains 14 residues. The DNA of the CDR3 is TGTGCCAGCAGACGGGACTTGCTCACCGGGGAGCTGTTTTTT. Amino acids: CASRRDLLTGELFF. Supplemented by reference TRBV5-4 and TRBJ2-2, the full variable domain reads ETGVTQSPTHLIKTRGQQVTLRCSSQSGHNTVSWYQQALGQGPQFIFQYYREEENGRGNFPPRFSGLQFPNYSSELNVNALELDDSALYLCASRRDLLTGELFFGEGSRLTVL.

The chain carries TRBV5-1 and TRBJ2-2; the match to TRBD2 covers 9 bases. Trimming took 4 bases from V and 6 from J; bases not matched to a gene: 10. The CDR3 extends over 16 amino acids. The germline V gene encodes CDR1 SGHRS and CDR2 YFSETQ. This chain's CDR3 is CASSEGTSLQPGELFF. CDR3 nucleotide sequence: TGCGCCAGCAGCGAAGGGACTAGCCTTCAACCCGGGGAGCTGTTTTTT.

This clone was detected once. The chain has TRBV19 and TRBJ2-2; possibly TRBD2 for D (5 bases). The CDR3 is 16 amino acids. The V gene lost 8 bases and the J gene lost 6 bases, with 22 bases spanning the gap. Germline assignment: CDR1 LNHDA and CDR2 SQIVND (reference sequence). For the CDR3, the DNA is TGTGCCAGTGGGAACCTGGGCGGGCTGCAATCCGGGGAGCTGTTTTTT. As protein: CASGNLGGLQSGELFF.

The chain recombines TRBV2 with TRBJ1-1; TRBD1 might be the D (6 bases). Germline V gene sequence: CDR1 SNHLY, CDR2 FYNNEI. This CDR3 region has 14 residues. Trimming took 1 base from V and 6 from J, leaving 12 bases between them. The CDR3 reads CASSEDRAPAEAFF. CDR3 coding DNA: TGTGCCAGCAGTGAAGACAGGGCCCCCGCTGAAGCTTTCTTT.

The J gene is TRBJ2-3, the V gene TRBV4-3; TRBD2 matches at 7 bases. V lost 1 base to trimming and J lost 1 base; unmatched junction nucleotides: 5. The CDR3 spans 16 residues. Per germline, CDR1 LGHNA and CDR2 YSLEER. DNA of the CDR3: TGCGCCAGCAGCCAAGGGGCGGGAGTCGGCACAGATACGCAGTATTTT. Its translation: CASSQGAGVGTDTQYF.

This clone appeared once. The genes are TRBV2 and TRBJ2-1; 10 bases agree with TRBD2. V was clipped by 7 bases and J by 4 bases; unmatched bases: 10. Germline lookup yields CDR1 SNHLY and CDR2 FYNNEI. The CDR3 covers 16 residues. Here the CDR3 DNA reads TGTGCCAGCACCGAGTGGGCTAGCGGGAGTTACAATGAGCAGTTCTTC. It translates to CASTEWASGSYNEQFF.

The chain links TRBV28 to TRBJ1-2; D unresolved. Germline-derived CDR1 and CDR2 are MDHEN and SYDVKM. The CDR3 has 13 amino acids. With 5 bases removed from V and 7 bases from J, the gap between germline ends came to 14 bases. The CDR3 DNA follows: TGTGCCAGCAGTCCGGGAACAGTTCCTGGCTACACCTTC. It encodes CASSPGTVPGYTF.

This clone has just a few counts. The chain employs TRBV6-5 and TRBJ2-7; 10 bases align to TRBD2. The junction had 5 bases not matched to a gene; V was cut back by 2 bases and J by 1 base. CDR1 MNHEY and CDR2 SVGAGI come from the germline V gene. The CDR3 contains 16 residues. The CDR3 nucleotides read TGTGCCAGCAGTTACACAGGACTAGCGGAGTCCTACGAGCAGTACTTC. Translation: CASSYTGLAESYEQYF.

The chain is built from TRBV5-1 and TRBJ2-4; TRBD2 is a possible D gene (6 bases). Trimming removed 0 bases at V and 0 bases at J, with 10 bases between. CDR3 length equals 16 residues. From germline, CDR1 is SGHRS and CDR2 YFSETQ. Here the CDR3 DNA reads TGCGCCAGCAGCTTGGGGGACTTTCTAGCCAAAAACATTCAGTACTTC. This codes for CASSLGDFLAKNIQYF.

The chain is built from TRBV19 and TRBJ1-1; no definite D call. V was trimmed by 1 base and J by 7 bases, leaving 10 bases between them. Germline V lookup: CDR1 LNHDA, CDR2 SQIVND (reference sequence). This CDR3 spans 13 amino acids. Written as DNA, the CDR3 is TGTGCCAGTAGTATAGTAGCGGGGAATGAAGCTTTCTTT. This translates into CASSIVAGNEAFF. Full variable domain (outside the CDR3, taken from reference TRBV19 and TRBJ1-1): DGGITQSPKYLFRKEGQNVTLSCEQNLNHDAMYWYRQDPGQGLRLIYYSQIVNDFQKGDIAEGYSVSREKKESFPLTVTSAQKNPTAFYLCASSIVAGNEAFFGQGTRLTVV.

This clone was counted a few times. In DNA form, the CDR3 reads TGCGCCAGCAGCCAACAGGGGACCTCCTACGAGCAGTACTTC. Its translation: CASSQQGTSYEQYF. This rearrangement joins TRBV4-3 to TRBJ2-7; weak D call: TRBD1 (6 bases). Germline lookup yields CDR1 LGHNA and CDR2 YSLEER. V gave up 2 bases and J gave up 0 bases, with 8 bases separating them. The CDR3 is made up of 14 amino acids.